This paragraph reports one T cell receptor (beta chain). Its target antigen remains unknown. Base qualities are missing; no much larger clone stands one base away. Looking up the germline V gene yields CDR1 SGHAT and CDR2 FQNNGV. From its cysteine to its phenylalanine, the CDR3 spans 12 amino acids. This entry keeps only the CDR3 DNA: 36 bases, framed from base 1. V and J lose 5 bases and 2 bases, and a span of 7 bases separates them. The sample belongs to a study of cytomegalovirus exposure and HLA in healthy donors (dated by TCRdb to 2017 to 2019). About the study as a whole: According to an earlier analysis of a few hundred of the donors, about 179 million T cells yielded 120 million or so unique TCR beta sequences and about 280 Gb of sequence data. An early release that covered some 640 HLA-typed donors contained approximately 300 gigabases of sequencing data and around 85 million unique TCR sequences. The number of typed donors differed by locus: about 620-640 for A, B, C, DRB1 and DQB1; approximately 520 for DQA1; around 580 for DPA1; and around 450 for DPB1. A later analysis re-analyzed previously published TCR beta repertoires from 666 donors and added high-resolution HLA genotyping to study TCR occurrence patterns. The later analysis used no new phenotypic data to find candidate immune exposures, relying instead on TCR beta sequences and their occurrence across donors. HLA typing covered class I and class II loci at four-digit resolution. The study profiled the T cell repertoires of approximately 700 subjects by immunosequencing and related them to cytomegalovirus serostatus. The study combined high-throughput TCR immunosequencing, statistical association of individual TCRs with disease status, and machine learning to predict cytomegalovirus infection status. Roughly 5 DR-DQ haplotypes were handled as single units for association and clustering, since linkage in the cohort was strong. Among several hundred genotyped donors of the cohort, an average of around 220,000 unique TCR beta nucleotide sequences was sequenced per donor, of which 15% to 20% were non-productive. Along with the roughly 610-subject first cohort, a separate validation cohort of 120 different subjects was used. In an earlier analysis of 550 to 700 of the donors, high-throughput TCR beta sequencing was used to judge whether each TCR beta V gene segment behaved as functional or pseudogenic. In a later genetic analysis, genome-wide SNP genotypes for about 65% of the roughly 670 donors were used, and that subset was treated as a discovery cohort. Every repertoire in the discovery cohort had been generated on one and the same sequencing platform. Of the 300 to 450 genotyped donors, 80% to 90% were placed in the genetic ancestry cluster associated with self-reported Caucasian donors. The aim of the study was to test whether cataloging public T cell receptors could identify signatures of past pathogen exposure. Alongside the repertoire data, information on donor age, sex, ethnicity and CMV serostatus was compiled. Study-level results and caveats: In an earlier analysis of approximately 590 of the donors, most TCR beta V segments appeared in productive rearrangements about 87% or about 30% of the time, broadly matching IMGT annotations. A later analysis associated some 17,000 TCR beta sequences with specific HLA alleles at a false discovery rate of 0.05. According to a later genetic analysis, donors in an Asian-associated ancestry cluster had fewer N-insertions in productive TCRs than the approximately 700-donor mean. Some IMGT-functional V segments, including TRBV6-2 and TRBV6-3, could not be told apart with the 87-base-pair reads, so those segments were excluded. Across donors, most TCR sequences were observed very rarely, whereas some public TCRs were present in many individuals. In a later analysis, TCR association rates were found to vary across HLA loci, with the most associated TCRs seen for DRB1 alleles and the fewest for HLA-C alleles. Because HLA typing was missing for some donors at each locus, association tests included only the typed subset. A few of the identified cytomegalovirus-associated TCR beta chains were confirmed in vitro to be specific for cytomegalovirus antigens. It was suggested by the authors that the approach could potentially be generalized to other disease states and immunological phenotypes. According to a later analysis, most CMV-associated TCR beta chains appeared to be HLA-restricted, and the HLA associations seemed to be driven largely by CMV exposure. Correlated functional status among segregating V segments might reflect linkage disequilibrium, but an unknown experimental factor could not be ruled out. In a later analysis, HLA-associated TCR beta chains were found to be more clonally expanded and to have lower generation probabilities than equally common non-associated chains. The earlier analysis of 587 of the donors excluded some 15 rarely observed V segments, including chromosome 9 orphons, because counts were too low. Several of the top co-occurrence clusters appeared to be linked to parvovirus B19, influenza, CMV and Epstein-Barr virus, according to a later analysis. The study gave a list of about 160 TCR beta chains associated with cytomegalovirus. In this cohort, only TCR beta chains were sequenced, and detectable features were limited by the absence of alpha or paired-chain data. V-gene and J-gene trimming of TCR beta chains was associated with a missense DCLRE1C variant in a later genetic analysis, and the association was replicated in an independent cohort. For the cohort, immune exposure information was limited to CMV serostatus. The classifier was reported to diagnose cytomegalovirus status with high specificity and sensitivity in both the original cohort and the validation cohort. Roughly uniform sequencing depth across donors was assumed in presence/absence analyses, although this assumption may not hold. A group of highly shared sequence variants was considered likely to be a technical artifact of the sequencing pipeline. A further reported finding was that TCR beta sequences accurately predicted the HLA-A and HLA-B alleles for most subjects in the first cohort. When HLA alleles, especially DR and DQ, strongly co-occurred, TCR associations were difficult to assign to individual alleles.

The cohort consisted of some 670 healthy bone marrow donors. At the time of sampling, every cohort member was nominally healthy, though immune exposures that went unrecorded were likely present. The donor was CMV seronegative and was included in the group of 352 seronegative cohort members. A peripheral blood sample was collected from each donor, and TCR beta sequencing was performed on peripheral blood mononuclear cells. The Qiagen DNeasy Blood Extraction Kit was used to extract genomic DNA from the blood cell samples. The method was the immunoSEQ multiplex PCR assay. For the multiplex PCR, a mixture combining 60 forward primers for TCR Vbeta segments and 13 reverse primers for TCR Jbeta segments was used. The CDR3 region of rearranged TCR beta genes was amplified from genomic DNA with a multiplex PCR assay. On the Illumina HiSeq System, the amplified TCR beta libraries were sequenced as 87-base-pair reads. In the source study's methods: In a later analysis, tens of millions of unique TCR beta chains were counted across the roughly 610 repertoires, and around 10 million of these chains were shared by at least two donors. To remove PCR and sequencing errors, raw reads were error-corrected and collapsed into unique sequences using a nearest-neighbor algorithm that merged closely related sequences. V, D and J gene segments were assigned by aligning CDR3 sequences to IMGT reference sequences. For a sequence to be retained, at least a six-nucleotide match to both a V gene segment and a J gene segment was required. Rearrangements were classified as productive when the CDR3 lacked stop codons and remained in frame with V and J, and all other rearrangements were classified as non-productive. CDR3 was defined according to IMGT convention as the region running from the second conserved V-encoded cysteine to the conserved J-encoded phenylalanine. Sequences without an unambiguous match to a single V gene segment were excluded from the earlier analysis of approximately 560 of the donors. An earlier analysis of some 500 of the donors classified V segments as functional when productive rearrangements were above 56.7% and as segregating when the standard deviation between donors was above 5%. A statistical classification framework was built to diagnose cytomegalovirus status from the catalog of TCR beta chain sequences. V and J gene assignment, in a later analysis, came from comparing TCR nucleotide sequences with IMGT/GENE-DB human TR gene sequences. Using the TCRdist pipeline, a later analysis assigned CDR3 sequences along with most-parsimonious VDJ recombination scenarios. A later analysis defined each TCR beta chain by its CDR3 amino acid sequence plus V-gene family, and excluded reads lacking a unique V-gene family. To address suspected cross-contamination and a sequencing artifact, a later analysis removed under 600 highly shared, low-generation-probability nucleotide sequences. For each public chain, a later analysis derived a clonal expansion index from normalized ranks of inferred template counts within each repertoire. In a later analysis, generation probabilities were computed using a VDJ recombination model fitted to out-of-frame rearrangements, and the results were checked against IGoR. In a later analysis, TCR-TCR, TCR-HLA and TCR-CMV co-occurrence was scored with hypergeometric tests, and a repertoire-size bias correction was applied to TCR pairs. To estimate false discovery rates, a later analysis permuted the HLA or CMV assignments 20 times. In a later analysis, co-occurring TCRs were grouped using DBSCAN, with TCRdist sequence similarity added in when clustering inside HLA-allele-positive subsets. For co-occurrence clustering, repertoires with fewer than 30,000 or more than 120,000 public chains were excluded, along with four or five repertoires with anomalous nucleotide sharing. The source is immuneACCESS, and TCRdb retained only in-frame sequences with V and J called. Part of the clones is not carried over; for the studies checked, unresolved V genes explain less than half of this, and the remainder is unexplained. That table gives V, J and clone size, and the DNA gave D and trimming. Within this sample are 150,000 to 200,000 clones, with approximately 79% of them counted one time only. The top ten hold under 0.75% of the sample.

Sequences were obtained from PBMCs. The sequence came from a woman in her forties in good health and CMV-seronegative. The rearrangement joined TRBV11-2 to TRBJ2-7; the D gene cannot be resolved reliably. The CDR3 protein: CASSQQAYEQYF. The nucleotides are TGTGCCAGCAGCCAGCAGGCCTACGAGCAGTACTTC.